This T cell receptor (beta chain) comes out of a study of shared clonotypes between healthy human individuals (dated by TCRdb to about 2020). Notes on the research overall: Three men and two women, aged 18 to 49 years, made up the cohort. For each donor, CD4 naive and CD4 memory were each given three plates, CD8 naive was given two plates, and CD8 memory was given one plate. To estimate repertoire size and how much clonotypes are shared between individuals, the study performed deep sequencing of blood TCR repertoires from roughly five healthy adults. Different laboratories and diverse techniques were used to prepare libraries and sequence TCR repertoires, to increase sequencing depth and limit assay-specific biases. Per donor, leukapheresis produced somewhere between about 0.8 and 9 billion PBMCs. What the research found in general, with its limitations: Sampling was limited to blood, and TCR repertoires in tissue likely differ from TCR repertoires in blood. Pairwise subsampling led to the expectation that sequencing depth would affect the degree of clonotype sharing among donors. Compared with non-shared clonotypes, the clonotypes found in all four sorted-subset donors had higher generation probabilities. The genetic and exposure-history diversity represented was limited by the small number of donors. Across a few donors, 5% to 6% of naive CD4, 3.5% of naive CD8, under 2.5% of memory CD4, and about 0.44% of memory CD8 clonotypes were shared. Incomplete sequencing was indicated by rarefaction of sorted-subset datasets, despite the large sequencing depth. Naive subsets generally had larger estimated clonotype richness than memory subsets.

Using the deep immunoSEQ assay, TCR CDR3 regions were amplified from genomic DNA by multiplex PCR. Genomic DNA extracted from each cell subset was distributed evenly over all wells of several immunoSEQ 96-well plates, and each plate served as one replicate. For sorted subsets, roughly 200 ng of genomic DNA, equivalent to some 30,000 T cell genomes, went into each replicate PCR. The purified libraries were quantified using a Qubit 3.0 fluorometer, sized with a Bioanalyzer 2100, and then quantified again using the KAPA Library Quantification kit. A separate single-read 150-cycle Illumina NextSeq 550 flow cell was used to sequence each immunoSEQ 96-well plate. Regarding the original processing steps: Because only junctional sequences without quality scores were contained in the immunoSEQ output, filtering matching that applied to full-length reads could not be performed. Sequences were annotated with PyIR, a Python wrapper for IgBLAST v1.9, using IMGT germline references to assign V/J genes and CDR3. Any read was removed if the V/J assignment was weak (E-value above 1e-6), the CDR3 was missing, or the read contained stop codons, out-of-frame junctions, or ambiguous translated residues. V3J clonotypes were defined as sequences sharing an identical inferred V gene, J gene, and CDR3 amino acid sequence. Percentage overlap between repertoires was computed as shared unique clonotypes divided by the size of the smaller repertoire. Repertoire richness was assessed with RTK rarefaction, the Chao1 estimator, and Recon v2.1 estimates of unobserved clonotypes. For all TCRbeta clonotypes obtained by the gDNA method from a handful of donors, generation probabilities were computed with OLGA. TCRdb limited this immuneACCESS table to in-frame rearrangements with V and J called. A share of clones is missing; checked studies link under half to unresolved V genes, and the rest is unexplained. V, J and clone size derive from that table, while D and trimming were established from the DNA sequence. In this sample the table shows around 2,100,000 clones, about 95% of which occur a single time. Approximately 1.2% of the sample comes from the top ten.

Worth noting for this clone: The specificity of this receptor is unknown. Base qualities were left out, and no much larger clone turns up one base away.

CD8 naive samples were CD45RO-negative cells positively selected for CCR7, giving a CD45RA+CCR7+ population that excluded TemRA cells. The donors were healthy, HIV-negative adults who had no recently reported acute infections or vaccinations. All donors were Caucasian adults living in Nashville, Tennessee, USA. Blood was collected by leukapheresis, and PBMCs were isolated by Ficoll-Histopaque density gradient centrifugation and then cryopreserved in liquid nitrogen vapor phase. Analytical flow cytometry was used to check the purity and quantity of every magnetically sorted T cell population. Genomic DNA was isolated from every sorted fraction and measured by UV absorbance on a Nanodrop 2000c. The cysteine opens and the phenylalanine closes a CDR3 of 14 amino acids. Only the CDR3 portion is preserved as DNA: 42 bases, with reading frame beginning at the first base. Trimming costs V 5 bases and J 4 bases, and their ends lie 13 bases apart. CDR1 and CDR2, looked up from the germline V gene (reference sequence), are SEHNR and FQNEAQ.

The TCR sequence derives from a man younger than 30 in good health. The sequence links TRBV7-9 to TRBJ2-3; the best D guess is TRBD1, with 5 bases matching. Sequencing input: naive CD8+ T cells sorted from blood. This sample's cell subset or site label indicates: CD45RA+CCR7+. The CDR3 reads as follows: CASSETDGSDTQYF. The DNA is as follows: TGTGCCAGCAGCGAGACAGACGGTTCAGATACGCAGTATTTT.